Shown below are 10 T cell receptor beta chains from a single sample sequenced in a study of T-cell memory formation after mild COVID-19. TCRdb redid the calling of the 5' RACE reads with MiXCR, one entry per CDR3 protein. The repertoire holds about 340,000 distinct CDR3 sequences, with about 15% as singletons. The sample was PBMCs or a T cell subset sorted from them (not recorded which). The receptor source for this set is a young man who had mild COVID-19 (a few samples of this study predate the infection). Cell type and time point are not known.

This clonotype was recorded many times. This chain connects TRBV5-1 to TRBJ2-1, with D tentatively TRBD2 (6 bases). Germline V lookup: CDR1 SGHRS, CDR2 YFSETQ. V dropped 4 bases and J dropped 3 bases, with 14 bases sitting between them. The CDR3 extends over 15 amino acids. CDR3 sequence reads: CASSGGVGFYNEQFF. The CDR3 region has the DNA TGCGCCAGCAGCGGAGGGGTGGGATTCTACAATGAGCAGTTCTTC.

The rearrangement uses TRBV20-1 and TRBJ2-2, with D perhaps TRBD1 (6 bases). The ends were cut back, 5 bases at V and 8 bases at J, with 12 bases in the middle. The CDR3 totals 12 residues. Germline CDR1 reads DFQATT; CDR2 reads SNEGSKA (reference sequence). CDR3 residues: CSAPRGSGELFF. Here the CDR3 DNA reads TGCAGTGCTCCCAGGGGATCGGGGGAGCTGTTTTTT.

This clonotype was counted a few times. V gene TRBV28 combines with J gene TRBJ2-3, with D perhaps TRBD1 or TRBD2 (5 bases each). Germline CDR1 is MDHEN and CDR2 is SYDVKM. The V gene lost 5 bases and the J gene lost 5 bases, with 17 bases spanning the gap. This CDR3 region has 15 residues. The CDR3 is CASSGRTGAKDTQYF. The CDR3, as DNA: TGTGCCAGCAGTGGGCGGACCGGGGCAAAAGATACGCAGTATTTT.

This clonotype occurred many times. The CDR3 region has the DNA TGCGCCAGCAGCTCACAGACAGGCTCAAAAAACATTCAGTACTTC. Protein: CASSSQTGSKNIQYF. The chain recombines TRBV4-3 with TRBJ2-4; a possible D gene is TRBD1 (6 bases). Germline CDR1 is LGHNA and CDR2 is YSLEER. The length of the CDR3 is 15 residues. V lost 5 bases and J 4 bases, leaving 15 bases between the germline ends.

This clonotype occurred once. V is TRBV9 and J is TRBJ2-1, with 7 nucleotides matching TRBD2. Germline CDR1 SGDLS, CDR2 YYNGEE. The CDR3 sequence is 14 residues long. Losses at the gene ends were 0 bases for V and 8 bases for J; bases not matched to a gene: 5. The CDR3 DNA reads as TGTGCCAGCAGCGTAGTGGGAGGGGCGGATGAGCAGTTCTTC. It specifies CASSVVGGADEQFF.

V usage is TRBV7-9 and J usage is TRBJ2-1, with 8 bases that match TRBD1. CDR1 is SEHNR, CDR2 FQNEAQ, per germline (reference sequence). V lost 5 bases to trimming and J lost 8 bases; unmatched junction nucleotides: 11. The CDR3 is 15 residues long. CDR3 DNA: TGTGCCAGCAGCCTTCGGACAGGGTCTTACGATGAGCAGTTCTTC. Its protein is CASSLRTGSYDEQFF.

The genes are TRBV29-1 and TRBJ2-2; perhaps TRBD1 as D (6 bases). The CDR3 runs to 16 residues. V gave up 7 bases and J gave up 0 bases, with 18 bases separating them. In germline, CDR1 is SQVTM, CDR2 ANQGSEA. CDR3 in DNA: TGCAGCGCCGTGGCCAGGGGCCTTGCGAACACCGGGGAGCTGTTTTTT. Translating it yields CSAVARGLANTGELFF.

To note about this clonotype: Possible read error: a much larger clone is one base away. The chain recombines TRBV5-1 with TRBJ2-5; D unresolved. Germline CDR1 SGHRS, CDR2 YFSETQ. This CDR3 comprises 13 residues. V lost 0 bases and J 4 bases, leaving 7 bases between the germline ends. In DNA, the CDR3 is TGCGCCAGCAGCTTGGCCGTACCAGAGACCCAGTACTTC. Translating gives CASSLAVPETQYF.

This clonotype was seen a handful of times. The CDR3 sequence: CASSLIVGGRAGGSYEQYV. The CDR3 nucleotides are TGTGCCAGCAGCCTAATCGTCGGCGGCAGGGCCGGTGGATCCTACGAGCAGTACGTC. J is TRBJ2-7 and V is TRBV7-8; a possible D gene is TRBD1 (5 bases). Trimming took off 5 bases at V and 1 base at J, with 27 bases between the two ends. Germline values: CDR1 SGHVS, CDR2 FQNEAQ. The CDR3 is 19 amino acids.

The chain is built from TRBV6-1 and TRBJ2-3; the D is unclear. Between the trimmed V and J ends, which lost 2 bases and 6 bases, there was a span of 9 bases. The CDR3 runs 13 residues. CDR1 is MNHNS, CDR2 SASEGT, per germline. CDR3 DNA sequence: TGTGCCAGCAGTGAATCTGGGTCCGATACGCAGTATTTT. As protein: CASSESGSDTQYF.